This TCR beta chain was sequenced in a study of blood T cell repertoires in COVID-19. Study overall: Acute and convalescent COVID-19 specimens originated in the United States, Italy and Spain. PBMCs, B-cell-depleted T cells, or T cells were the source of the cDNA or gDNA that made up the material.

V lost 3 bases and J lost 0, with 12 bases in between. CDR1 and CDR2 from the germline V gene are MDHEN and SYDVKM. CDR3 size: 15 residues. Methods used by the authors: Researchers report that nucleated cell counts were estimated from reference gene primer amplification. TCRdb keeps only in-frame clones here, not all; method: immunoSEQ multiplex PCR. V and J calls and clone size come straight from that table; D and trimming were deduced from the DNA. This sample carries some 100,000 clones, around nine tenths of them seen once, and the ten largest clones take about a tenth. Material for sequencing was peripheral blood. V and J are TRBV28 and TRBJ2-7; a weak D match, TRBD2 (6 bases). The TCR was taken from a man in his fifties or sixties with acute or convalescent COVID-19. In DNA form, the CDR3 reads TGTGCCAGCAGTTTGGGGGGAAAGAGCTCCTACGAGCAGTACTTC. Amino acid sequence: CASSLGGKSSYEQYF.